This T cell receptor beta chain was recovered during a study of glioma-infiltrating T cells after dendritic cell vaccination. About the study: Three intradermal dendritic cell vaccine injections were given every two weeks.

Input was about 2 ug genomic DNA, or all available if less. Here immunoSEQ multiplex PCR was the method, and the copy in TCRdb shows in-frame clones only, minus some. The repertoire has roughly 85,000 clones, 75% to 90% of them found once; the top ten carry 8.5%. Findings of the study overall: Estimated pretreatment TIL content predicted outcome after dendritic cell vaccination.

Time point indicated: after dendritic cell vaccination, including at tumor progression/relapse. Fresh-frozen tumor tissue and more than two years of survival data were available for all. This clone has a handful of counts. Its target is not known. V was trimmed by 4 bases and J by 2 bases, leaving 6 bases between them. Germline CDR1 and CDR2: MNHEY and SVGAGI. CDR3 length equals 13 residues. The TCR originated in a human donor with glioblastoma. The chain recombines TRBV6-5 with TRBJ1-3, with no clear D. The sample here was blood, taken after dendritic cell vaccination. The CDR3 DNA reads as TGTGCCAGCAGTTCCCAGGCTGGAAACACCATATATTTT. Amino acid sequence: CASSSQAGNTIYF.